This passage covers 31 T cell receptor beta chains from one sample sequenced in a study of blood T cell repertoires in COVID-19. Sequenced by immunoSEQ multiplex PCR; TCRdb stores in-frame clones only, minus some. The sample has 200,000 or so clones; roughly four fifths are singletons. The material sequenced was peripheral blood. Every receptor here comes from a man aged 25-40 years with active or convalescent COVID-19.

The chain couples TRBV13 to TRBJ2-2, with D unclear. V was trimmed by 0 bases and J by 6 bases, leaving 5 bases between them. This CDR3 region has 13 residues. The germline V gene encodes CDR1 PRHDT and CDR2 FYEKMQ (reference sequence). The chain's CDR3 is CASSLGKPGELFF. In nucleotides, the CDR3 is TGTGCCAGCAGCTTAGGGAAGCCCGGGGAGCTGTTTTTT.

As concerns this clone: Within the sample, other DNA sequences also encode this same CDR3. The V and J genes are TRBV7-9 and TRBJ2-5, with D maybe TRBD2 (6 bases). The ends were cut back, 4 bases at V and 4 bases at J, with 7 bases in the middle. The V gene's germline CDR1 is SEHNR and CDR2 FQNEAQ (reference sequence). The CDR3 runs to 12 residues. In DNA, the CDR3 is TGTGCCAGCAGCTCCGGGGGAGAGACCCAGTACTTC. This encodes CASSSGGETQYF.

CDR3 sequence (DNA): TGTGCCAGCAATGCGGGGGGGAGATCCTCTGGGGCCAACGTCCTGACTTTC. Residues: CASNAGGRSSGANVLTF. The chain couples TRBV21-1 to TRBJ2-6; the table's D call of TRBD2 was not tested on the DNA. TRBV21-1 is noted as a pseudogene. The CDR3 length is 17 residues.

This chain connects TRBV7-8 to TRBJ2-7; the match to TRBD2 covers 13 bases. The CDR3 is 16 amino acids. Looked up from germline, CDR1 is SGHVS and CDR2 is FQNEAQ. J gave up 6 bases and V 5 bases, and 10 bases lay outside the gene matches. Here the CDR3 reads CASSRAGLAGLREQYF. The CDR3 nucleotides read TGTGCCAGCAGCCGCGCGGGACTAGCGGGACTACGCGAGCAGTACTTC.

V and J are TRBV27 and TRBJ1-2; 9 nucleotides match TRBD1. The CDR3 extends over 13 amino acids. Germline V gene lookup returns CDR1 MNHEY and CDR2 SMNVEV (reference sequence). With 5 bases clipped from V and 7 bases from J, the junction kept 5 bases outside the gene matches. This chain's CDR3 is CASSETGGFGYTF. The CDR3 nucleotides are TGTGCCAGCAGTGAGACAGGGGGTTTTGGCTACACCTTC.

V is TRBV7-6 and J is TRBJ2-5; no clear D gene. V was clipped by 1 base and J by 5 bases, with 8 bases between them. The CDR3 length is 13 residues. Germline values: CDR1 SGHVS, CDR2 FNYEAQ. CDR3 loop: CASSLELWETQYF. CDR3 coding DNA: TGTGCCAGCAGCTTAGAACTCTGGGAGACCCAGTACTTC.

This clone was counted between two and nine times. Other DNA sequences in this sample translate to the same CDR3. V gene TRBV6-4 combines with J gene TRBJ2-3; TRBD2 aligns across 14 bases. Trimming removed 0 bases from V and 4 bases from J; junction bases left unmatched: 0. Germline-derived CDR1 and CDR2 are MRHNA and SNTAGT. This CDR3 contains 16 residues. CDR3 sequence: CASSDSTSGGADTQYF. For the CDR3, the DNA is TGTGCCAGCAGTGACTCGACTAGCGGGGGGGCAGATACGCAGTATTTT.

This clone was seen a handful of times. This CDR3 is also generated by other DNA sequences in the sample. CDR3 region: CASSSGQSNEKLFF. The CDR3 DNA reads as TGCGCCAGCAGCTCGGGACAGTCCAATGAAAAACTGTTTTTT. The chain has TRBV5-1 and TRBJ1-4; 7 bases are a match to TRBD1. The ends lost 3 bases at V and 5 bases at J; junction bases unmatched: 4. CDR1 and CDR2 from the germline V gene are SGHRS and YFSETQ. The CDR3 totals 14 residues.

This sequence joins TRBV2 and TRBJ2-3; possibly TRBD2 for D (5 bases). Trimming took off 7 bases at V and 0 bases at J, with 14 bases between the two ends. This CDR3 has 15 amino acids. Germline lookup yields CDR1 SNHLY and CDR2 FYNNEI. CDR3 in DNA: TGTGCCAGCAATAGGGCCCCGGGGAGCACAGATACGCAGTATTTT. This sequence encodes CASNRAPGSTDTQYF.

V and J are TRBV18 and TRBJ1-3; TRBD1 matches 10 bases. Germline-derived CDR1 and CDR2 are KGHSH and LQKENI. This CDR3 spans 16 amino acids. Germline trimming cut 1 base from V and 0 bases from J; bases unmatched to any gene: 0. The CDR3 coding sequence is TGTGCCAGCTCACCACGACAGGGGGCCTCTGGAAACACCATATATTTT. Its translation: CASSPRQGASGNTIYF.

This chain connects TRBV27 to TRBJ2-2, with D possibly TRBD1 on 6 matching bases. Trimming removed 4 bases at V and 6 bases at J, with 6 bases between. The germline V gene encodes CDR1 MNHEY and CDR2 SMNVEV (reference sequence). The CDR3 is made up of 12 amino acids. CDR3 nucleotide sequence: TGTGCCAGCAGTTGGGGGCCCGGGGAGCTGTTTTTT. The encoded protein is CASSWGPGELFF.

The gene calls are TRBV12-3 or TRBV12-4 and TRBJ1-2; the D gene is possibly TRBD1 (5 bases). CDR3 length equals 13 residues. Trimming removed 2 bases at V and 8 bases at J, with 12 bases between. DNA for the CDR3: TGTGCCAGCAGTTTAAACAGGTCGCGAGGCTACACCTTC. Protein: CASSLNRSRGYTF.

The gene calls are TRBV10-3 and TRBJ1-1, with 7 bases lining up with TRBD1. CDR3 size: 16 residues. The V segment lost 6 bases and the J segment 4 bases; nucleotides outside the gene matches: 14. Germline V CDR1 and CDR2: ENHRY, SYGVKD. CDR3 DNA sequence: TGTGCCATCAGCCCACGGACAGGCCTAGGTGGCACTGAAGCTTTCTTT. It translates to CAISPRTGLGGTEAFF.

The chain has TRBV6-2 or TRBV6-3 and TRBJ2-7, with 8 bases fitting TRBD2. This CDR3 region has 17 residues. V was clipped by 6 bases and J by 6 bases; unmatched bases: 19. Germline V lookup: CDR1 MNHEY, CDR2 SVGEGT. The CDR3, as DNA: TGTGCCAGCAGCTCCCCTTTAATCCAGCGGGAGACGGGCGAGCAGTACTTC. This codes for CASSSPLIQRETGEQYF.

This chain connects TRBV9 to TRBJ2-7; 8 bases align to TRBD1. The CDR3 covers 16 residues. From germline, CDR1 is SGDLS and CDR2 YYNGEE. Trimming removed 2 bases from V and 7 bases from J; junction bases left unmatched: 14. CDR3 region: CASSVSPGQGAQEQYF. CDR3 sequence (DNA): TGTGCCAGCAGCGTCAGTCCGGGGCAGGGGGCGCAGGAGCAGTACTTC.

This clone appeared a single time. The DNA for the CDR3 is TGTGCCAGCAGTTATGACGGGAACTATGGCTACACCTTC. This sequence encodes CASSYDGNYGYTF. J is TRBJ1-2 and V is TRBV6-5, with D uncertain. Germline V gives CDR1 MNHEY, CDR2 SVGAGI. The CDR3 spans 13 residues. Trimming removed 3 bases from V and 2 bases from J, with 7 bases in between.

The V gene is TRBV28, the J gene TRBJ2-5; D is undetermined. In germline, CDR1 is MDHEN, CDR2 SYDVKM. The CDR3 is made up of 13 amino acids. V was clipped by 8 bases and J by 1 base, with 11 bases between them. The chain's CDR3 is CASDMARQETQYF. The CDR3 DNA reads as TGTGCCAGCGACATGGCCCGCCAAGAGACCCAGTACTTC.

The chain combines TRBV30 with TRBJ1-4; no definite D call. Trimming removed 6 bases at V and 6 bases at J, with 8 bases between. CDR3 length: 11 amino acids. Germline V lookup: CDR1 GTSNPN, CDR2 SVGIG (reference sequence). The CDR3 sequence is CACQEDEKLFF. CDR3 nucleotide sequence: TGTGCCTGCCAGGAGGATGAAAAACTGTTTTTT.

In its sample, this clone was seen a few times. V is TRBV27 and J is TRBJ2-1; D might be TRBD1 (5 bases). The CDR3 length is 13 residues. Germline CDR1 MNHEY, CDR2 SMNVEV (reference sequence). With 5 bases removed from V and 12 bases from J, the gap between germline ends came to 17 bases. In nucleotides, the CDR3 is TGTGCCAGCAGTAGAGCCCATGACAGAGGGCAGTTCTTC. This gives the protein CASSRAHDRGQFF.

This chain connects TRBV7-3 to TRBJ1-1, with D unclear. The CDR3 extends over 13 amino acids. The ends were cut back, 5 bases at V and 0 bases at J, with 7 bases in the middle. Looked up from germline, CDR1 is SGHTA and CDR2 is FQGTGA. The CDR3 sequence: CASSVSVNTEAFF. CDR3 DNA sequence: TGTGCCAGCAGCGTATCAGTGAACACTGAAGCTTTCTTT.

The rearrangement joins TRBV6-5 to TRBJ2-1; D is possibly TRBD1 (6 bases). Trimming pared 10 bases from V and 6 bases from J, leaving 16 bases between. Germline V CDR1 and CDR2: MNHEY, SVGAGI. The CDR3 runs to 13 residues. The CDR3 loop reads CATLRGQGNEQFF. The CDR3 bases are TGTGCCACCTTAAGGGGACAAGGCAATGAGCAGTTCTTC.

The chain employs TRBV5-1 and TRBJ2-5, with 8 bases aligning to TRBD1. The germline gives CDR1 SGHRS, CDR2 YFSETQ. This CDR3 contains 15 residues. With 5 bases clipped from V and 5 bases from J, the junction kept 11 bases outside the gene matches. Here the CDR3 reads CASRRTGPGQETQYF. CDR3 DNA sequence: TGCGCCAGCAGACGGACAGGGCCGGGACAGGAGACCCAGTACTTC.

The chain employs TRBV29-1 and TRBJ1-2, with D tentatively TRBD1 (5 bases). The V end lost 5 bases, the J end lost 6 bases, and 22 bases lay between the germline ends. CDR1 is SQVTM, CDR2 ANQGSEA, per germline. The CDR3 runs 15 residues. The CDR3 nucleotides are TGCAGCGTTACACGTCCAGGGTCAGGACCCCATGGCTACACCTTC. This sequence encodes CSVTRPGSGPHGYTF.

This chain links TRBV7-9 with TRBJ1-4; 8 positions agree with TRBD1. From germline, CDR1 is SEHNR and CDR2 FQNEAQ (reference sequence). This CDR3 region has 15 residues. V lost 4 bases and J lost 2; bases outside the gene matches: 3. This CDR3 is CASSYPGGTNEKLFF. CDR3 DNA: TGTGCCAGCAGCTACCCAGGGGGCACTAATGAAAAACTGTTTTTT.

The chain employs TRBV5-1 and TRBJ2-2; D is uncertain. Germline CDR1 is SGHRS and CDR2 is YFSETQ. CDR3 size: 11 residues. Trimming took off 3 bases at V and 6 bases at J, with 3 bases between the two ends. CDR3 DNA sequence: TGCGCCAGCAGCTCTGCCGGGGAGCTGTTTTTT. Protein: CASSSAGELFF.

The chain couples TRBV5-1 to TRBJ2-3; the D gene is possibly TRBD1 (7 bases). V was trimmed by 5 bases and J by 1 base, leaving 20 bases between them. Germline CDR1 reads SGHRS; CDR2 reads YFSETQ. The CDR3 consists of 17 residues. This CDR3 is CASRGDRVGSRTDTQYF. CDR3 coding DNA: TGCGCCAGCAGGGGCGACAGGGTCGGGAGCCGCACAGATACGCAGTATTTT. Based on the CDR3 plus reference TRBV5-1 and TRBJ2-3, the full variable domain is KAGVTQTPRYLIKTRGQQVTLSCSPISGHRSVSWYQQTPGQGLQFLFEYFSETQRNKGNFPGRFSGRQFSNSRSEMNVSTLELGDSALYLCASRGDRVGSRTDTQYFGPGTRLTVL.

This chain joins TRBV28 and TRBJ2-1, with D maybe TRBD2 (7 bases). Between the trimmed V and J ends, which lost 6 bases and 2 bases, there was a span of 17 bases. CDR1 MDHEN and CDR2 SYDVKM come from the germline V gene. The CDR3 is 16 residues long. CDR3 bases: TGTGCCAGCAGCACGAGGGGGGGGACCGCCTACAATGAGCAGTTCTTC. Translating it yields CASSTRGGTAYNEQFF.

This chain connects TRBV6-2 or TRBV6-3 to TRBJ2-7; 8 nucleotides align to TRBD1. V trimming: 5 bases; J trimming: 2 bases; junction bases outside the gene matches: 5. Germline V gene lookup returns CDR1 MNHEY and CDR2 SVGEGT. The CDR3 covers 14 residues. The CDR3: CASSIPGGTYEQYF. The CDR3 nucleotides are TGTGCCAGCAGTATCCCAGGGGGCACCTACGAGCAGTACTTC.

The rearrangement joins TRBV7-6 to TRBJ1-3, with TRBD1 as a possible D gene (6 bases). Deletions cut 4 bases from V and 4 bases from J, with 14 bases between. The CDR3 sequence is 15 residues long. Per the germline V gene, CDR1 is SGHVS and CDR2 is FNYEAQ. The CDR3 bases are TGTGCCAGCAGCTCCCCCCCCGGACAGGGAAACACCATATATTTT. Amino acids: CASSSPPGQGNTIYF. The entire variable domain, with the rest obtained from reference TRBV7-6 and TRBJ1-3, is as follows: GAGVSQSPRYKVTKRGQDVALRCDPISGHVSLYWYRQALGQGPEFLTYFNYEAQQDKSGLPNDRFSAERPEGSISTLTIQRTEQRDSAMYRCASSSPPGQGNTIYFGEGSWLTVV.

The chain is built from TRBV6-5 and TRBJ2-1; 8 nucleotides align to TRBD2. Germline V lookup: CDR1 MNHEY, CDR2 SVGAGI. CDR3 length: 14 amino acids. V was pared by 5 bases and J by 7 bases, with 7 bases of the junction left unmatched. For the CDR3, the DNA is TGTGCCAGCAGTCCCGGGGGGGCGCGGAATGAGCAGTTCTTC. It yields the protein CASSPGGARNEQFF.

The chain is built from TRBV12-3 or TRBV12-4 and TRBJ2-7, with 8 bases fitting TRBD1. The CDR3 extends over 12 amino acids. After removal of 8 bases from V and 3 bases from J, the junction contained 3 bases not matched to a gene. DNA for the CDR3: TGTGCCAGCGGACAGGGCGGCTACGAGCAGTACTTC. Its translation: CASGQGGYEQYF.